This TCR beta chain came from a study of PD-1 blockade in mismatch repair-deficient tumors. The protocol was immunoSEQ multiplex PCR, while the TCRdb copy is restricted to in-frame clones and leaves out a portion. The table records some 120,000 clones, 88% of them present only once. Sequenced material: peripheral blood, taken roughly 70 weeks after starting pembrolizumab. The sequence was collected from an adult with mismatch repair-deficient cancer.

This chain's CDR3 is CASRRGQAVEQYF. The DNA for the CDR3 is TGTGCCAGCAGACGGGGACAGGCTGTGGAGCAGTACTTC. The gene calls are TRBV6-6 and TRBJ2-7; 8 nucleotides line up with TRBD1. V dropped 6 bases and J dropped 7; count of bases not matched to a gene: 8. The germline gives CDR1 MNHNY, CDR2 SVGAGI (reference sequence). The CDR3 sequence is 13 residues long.